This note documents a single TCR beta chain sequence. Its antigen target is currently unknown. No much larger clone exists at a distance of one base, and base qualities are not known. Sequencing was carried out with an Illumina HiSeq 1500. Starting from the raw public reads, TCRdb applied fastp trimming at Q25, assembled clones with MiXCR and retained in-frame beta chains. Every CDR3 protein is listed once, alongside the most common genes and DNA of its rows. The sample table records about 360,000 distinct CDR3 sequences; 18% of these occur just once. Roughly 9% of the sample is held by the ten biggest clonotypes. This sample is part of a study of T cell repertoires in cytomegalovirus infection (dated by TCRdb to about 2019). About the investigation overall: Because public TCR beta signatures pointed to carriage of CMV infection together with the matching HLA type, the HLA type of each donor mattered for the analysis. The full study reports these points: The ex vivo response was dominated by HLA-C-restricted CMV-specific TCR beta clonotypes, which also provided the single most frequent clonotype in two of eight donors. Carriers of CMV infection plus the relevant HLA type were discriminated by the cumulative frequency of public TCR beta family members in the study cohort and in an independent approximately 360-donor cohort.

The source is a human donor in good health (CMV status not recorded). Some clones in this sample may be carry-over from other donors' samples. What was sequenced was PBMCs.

The DNA sequence is as follows: TGTGCCAGCAGCTTGGCCGAATTGGAGACCCAGTACTTC. Its translation reads: CASSLAELETQYF. The V and J segments used are TRBV5-5 and TRBJ2-5, with the D segment identity uncertain. The junction carries 8 bases between V and J, which are trimmed by 0 bases and 5 bases respectively. The germline V gene (reference sequence) sets CDR1 to SGHKS and CDR2 to YYEKEE. Measured from the cysteine to the phenylalanine, the CDR3 is 13 residues long. This entry keeps only the CDR3 DNA: 39 bases, framed from base 1. The CDR3 plus the reference TRBV5-5 and TRBJ2-5 genes for the other parts give the full variable domain: DAGVTQSPTHLIKTRGQQVTLRCSPISGHKSVSWYQQVLGQGPQFIFQYYEKEERGRGNFPDRFSARQFPNYSSELNVNALLLGDSALYLCASSLAELETQYFGPGTRLLVL.